The 24 T cell receptor beta chains presented below share a single source sample, sequenced in a study of cytomegalovirus exposure and HLA in healthy donors (dated by TCRdb to the late 2010s). The library was made by the immunoSEQ multiplex PCR assay. TCRdb took this table from immuneACCESS and kept in-frame rearrangements with V and J called. Such tables lack part of the clones; where checked against another copy, unresolved V genes explain under half of the gap, and the rest is unexplained. Within this sample are roughly 270,000 clones, with roughly 90% of them counted one time only. The top ten clones comprise approximately 0.9% of the sample. The sequenced material came from PBMCs. These receptors came from a woman between 18 and 29 years old in good health and CMV-seronegative.

The V gene is TRBV19, the J gene TRBJ2-1, with D unclear. The V gene's germline CDR1 is LNHDA and CDR2 SQIVND (reference sequence). Trimming took 0 bases from V and 2 from J, leaving 8 bases between them. The CDR3 loop spans 15 amino acids. The CDR3 region is CASSIEARPYNEQFF. The DNA of the CDR3 is TGTGCCAGTAGTATAGAAGCGAGGCCCTACAATGAGCAGTTCTTC.

This chain connects TRBV2 to TRBJ1-1; tentative D call: TRBD1 (6 bases). Trimming took off 3 bases at V and 6 bases at J, with 8 bases between the two ends. Germline values: CDR1 SNHLY, CDR2 FYNNEI. The CDR3 spans 12 residues. The CDR3 bases are TGTGCCAGCAGTGAGGCAGGGGCTGAAGCTTTCTTT. Protein: CASSEAGAEAFF.

This clone showed up just a few times. Additional DNA sequences in this sample encode the identical CDR3. The rearrangement joins TRBV6-1 to TRBJ2-6, with D unresolved. The CDR3 is 15 residues long. V lost 2 bases and J 0 bases, leaving 5 bases between the germline ends. CDR1 and CDR2 from the germline V gene are MNHNS and SASEGT. CDR3 region: CASSERSSGANVLTF. CDR3 sequence (DNA): TGTGCCAGCAGTGAACGGAGCTCTGGGGCCAACGTCCTGACTTTC.

This chain connects TRBV27 to TRBJ2-7; TRBD2 matches 9 bases. The junction had 7 bases not matched to a gene; V was cut back by 3 bases and J by 4 bases. Germline values: CDR1 MNHEY, CDR2 SMNVEV (reference sequence). CDR3 length: 15 amino acids. The CDR3, as DNA: TGTGCCAGCAGTTTCCGCGGGAGGGGGGTATACGAGCAGTACTTC. This encodes CASSFRGRGVYEQYF.

J is TRBJ2-5 and V is TRBV5-1; 7 bases agree with TRBD2. The germline V gene encodes CDR1 SGHRS and CDR2 YFSETQ. V shed 2 bases and J 1 base; nucleotides not matched to a gene: 5. This CDR3 has 15 residues. In DNA form, the CDR3 reads TGCGCCAGCAGCTTTTTAGCGGGTTCCCAAGAGACCCAGTACTTC. The encoded protein is CASSFLAGSQETQYF.

CDR3 protein: CAWLAGGPNGYTF. DNA for the CDR3: TGTGCCTGGTTGGCAGGGGGCCCGAATGGCTACACCTTC. The chain couples TRBV30 to TRBJ1-2; TRBD1 matches 8 bases. Per the germline V gene, CDR1 is GTSNPN and CDR2 is SVGIG (reference sequence). The V gene end was trimmed by 5 bases and the J gene end by 6 bases; junction bases not matched to a gene: 8. This CDR3 spans 13 amino acids.

The V gene is TRBV13, the J gene TRBJ2-1; the D gene is possibly TRBD2 (6 bases). CDR1 and CDR2 from the germline V gene are PRHDT and FYEKMQ (reference sequence). V was pared by 1 base and J by 2 bases, with 12 bases between. This CDR3 region has 16 residues. CDR3 loop: CASSLVGRLTYNEQFF. The CDR3, as DNA: TGTGCCAGCAGCTTAGTAGGGAGGCTCACCTACAATGAGCAGTTCTTC.

V is TRBV28 and J is TRBJ2-7; D is ambiguous. The CDR3 length is 13 residues. Trimming took off 0 bases at V and 2 bases at J, with 5 bases between the two ends. CDR1 is MDHEN and CDR2 is SYDVKM in the germline V gene. The CDR3 DNA is TGTGCCAGCAGTTTATGGGCCGCCTACGAGCAGTACTTC. Translating gives CASSLWAAYEQYF.

This rearrangement joins TRBV27 to TRBJ2-1; D possibly corresponds to TRBD2 (5 bases). The germline CDR1 and CDR2 sequences are MNHEY and SMNVEV (reference sequence). This CDR3 has 15 residues. The V gene lost 5 bases and the J gene lost 4 bases, with 15 bases spanning the gap. The CDR3 coding sequence is TGTGCCAGCAGTCCTACTATGGGAGTGTACAATGAGCAGTTCTTC. This gives the protein CASSPTMGVYNEQFF.

The chain employs TRBV5-1 and TRBJ1-2; no clear D. Deletions cut 5 bases from V and 0 bases from J, with 8 bases between. The CDR3 spans 13 residues. Germline lookup yields CDR1 SGHRS and CDR2 YFSETQ. This CDR3 is CASRITTNYGYTF. The CDR3 coding sequence is TGCGCCAGCAGAATCACTACTAACTATGGCTACACCTTC.

In its sample, this clone was seen a few times. The V call is TRBV2, the J call TRBJ1-5, with a possible D match to TRBD1 (5 bases). V shed 3 bases and J shed 9 bases, with 12 bases lying between them. Germline V gene lookup returns CDR1 SNHLY and CDR2 FYNNEI. CDR3 length: 13 amino acids. The CDR3, as DNA: TGTGCCAGCAGTGAGGGCCGGGACTTGCCCCAGCATTTT. Protein sequence: CASSEGRDLPQHF.

The chain carries TRBV28 and TRBJ2-1; D gene unclear. This CDR3 has 16 amino acids. With 4 bases removed from V and 7 bases from J, the gap between germline ends came to 20 bases. The V gene's germline CDR1 is MDHEN and CDR2 SYDVKM. The CDR3 loop reads CASSSPSLASRNEQFF. CDR3 bases: TGTGCCAGCAGTTCCCCAAGTTTGGCTAGTCGGAATGAGCAGTTCTTC.

The chain joins TRBV11-2 to TRBJ2-5, with 8 bases that match TRBD1. This CDR3 region has 14 residues. The ends lost 5 bases at V and 7 bases at J; junction bases unmatched: 9. Germline-derived CDR1 and CDR2 are SGHAT and FQNNGV. The chain's CDR3 is CASSKGQGQWTQYF. The CDR3 DNA sequence: TGTGCCAGCAGCAAAGGACAGGGACAGTGGACCCAGTACTTC. Looking up the rest from reference TRBV11-2 and TRBJ2-5 gives the full variable domain: EAGVAQSPRYKIIEKRQSVAFWCNPISGHATLYWYQQILGQGPKLLIQFQNNGVVDDSQLPKDRFSAERLKGVDSTLKIQPAKLEDSAVYLCASSKGQGQWTQYFGPGTRLLVL.

The chain combines TRBV19 with TRBJ2-7, with 9 bases that match TRBD1. V gave up 6 bases and J gave up 1 base; unmatched junction bases: 4. The CDR3 contains 14 residues. Germline CDR1 and CDR2: LNHDA and SQIVND (reference sequence). CDR3 residues: CASRPTGGSYEQYF. In DNA, the CDR3 is TGTGCCAGTAGGCCGACAGGGGGGTCCTACGAGCAGTACTTC.

This chain links TRBV7-2 with TRBJ2-2; the D is unclear. Trimming left V 3 bases short and J 7 bases short, with 3 bases between. This CDR3 spans 11 amino acids. Germline-derived CDR1 and CDR2 are SGHTA and FQGNSA. CDR3 DNA sequence: TGTGCCAGCAGCTTTATCGGGGAGCTGTTTTTT. Amino acids: CASSFIGELFF. The full variable domain, its missing parts supplied by reference TRBV7-2 and TRBJ2-2, is GAGVSQSPSNKVTEKGKDVELRCDPISGHTALYWYRQSLGQGLEFLIYFQGNSAPDKSGLPSDRFSAERTGGSVSTLTIQRTQQEDSAVYLCASSFIGELFFGEGSRLTVL.

This chain links TRBV27 with TRBJ2-6, with 7 bases identical to TRBD2. J gave up 4 bases and V 4 bases, and 7 bases lay outside the gene matches. This CDR3 has 16 amino acids. CDR1 and CDR2 (germline): MNHEY, SMNVEV (reference sequence). CDR3 region: CASSSNGGSGANVLTF. As DNA, the CDR3 is TGTGCCAGCAGTTCAAACGGGGGGTCAGGGGCCAACGTCCTGACTTTC.

CDR3 bases: TGTGCCAGTAGTATAGGCTCGGGTCGACAGGGGACGGACGAGCAGTACTTC. Protein: CASSIGSGRQGTDEQYF. The gene calls are TRBV19 and TRBJ2-7, with TRBD1 matching 8 bases. The V gene end was trimmed by 1 base and the J gene end by 5 bases; junction bases not matched to a gene: 13. Germline V lookup: CDR1 LNHDA, CDR2 SQIVND (reference sequence). The CDR3 spans 17 residues.

The chain is built from TRBV19 and TRBJ2-7; TRBD2 agrees at 8 bases. Germline CDR1 and CDR2: LNHDA and SQIVND (reference sequence). This CDR3 comprises 16 residues. V shed 5 bases, J shed 6 bases, and the junction held 15 bases outside the gene matches. CDR3 loop: CASSLQGTGLGGEQYF. The CDR3 DNA reads as TGTGCCAGTAGTCTTCAGGGGACGGGACTAGGGGGCGAGCAGTACTTC.

The genes are TRBV9 and TRBJ2-3; 7 nucleotides line up with TRBD2. This CDR3 spans 15 amino acids. The germline gives CDR1 SGDLS, CDR2 YYNGEE. After removal of 4 bases from V and 0 bases from J, the junction contained 5 bases not matched to a gene. The CDR3 sequence is CASSPGGSSTDTQYF. The CDR3 DNA is TGTGCCAGCAGCCCCGGCGGGAGCAGCACAGATACGCAGTATTTT. The full variable domain, in which reference TRBV9 and TRBJ2-3 provide the parts outside the CDR3, is DSGVTQTPKHLITATGQRVTLRCSPRSGDLSVYWYQQSLDQGLQFLIQYYNGEERAKGNILERFSAQQFPDLHSELNLSSLELGDSALYFCASSPGGSSTDTQYFGPGTRLTVL.

This clone was observed a handful of times. The chain recombines TRBV7-6 with TRBJ2-1, with TRBD2 identical over 9 bases. The CDR3 sequence is 13 residues long. Germline V lookup: CDR1 SGHVS, CDR2 FNYEAQ. V lost 10 bases, J lost 8 bases, and 9 bases stayed unmatched. This chain's CDR3 is CAIGLAPQDEQFF. The CDR3 DNA sequence: TGTGCCATCGGACTAGCGCCCCAGGATGAGCAGTTCTTC. Looking up the rest from reference TRBV7-6 and TRBJ2-1 gives the full variable domain: GAGVSQSPRYKVTKRGQDVALRCDPISGHVSLYWYRQALGQGPEFLTYFNYEAQQDKSGLPNDRFSAERPEGSISTLTIQRTEQRDSAMYRCAIGLAPQDEQFFGPGTRLTVL.

This sequence joins TRBV4-1 and TRBJ1-2; D unresolved. V lost 1 base to trimming and J lost 13 bases, with 16 bases between them. Germline V gene data show CDR1 as MGHRA and CDR2 as YSYEKL. The CDR3 totals 13 residues. CDR3 loop: CASSQVMTTSSTF. The CDR3 DNA reads TGCGCCAGCAGCCAAGTTATGACGACATCAAGCACCTTC.

The chain has TRBV2 and TRBJ2-5, with a weak D call TRBD1 (6 bases). The germline gives CDR1 SNHLY, CDR2 FYNNEI. The CDR3 is made up of 14 amino acids. Trimming stripped 8 bases from V and 3 bases from J, with 16 bases between. CDR3 loop: CASGTGIWEETQYF. Here the CDR3 DNA reads TGTGCCAGCGGTACAGGGATTTGGGAAGAGACCCAGTACTTC.

V is TRBV29-1 and J is TRBJ2-3; the D is unclear. Germline values: CDR1 SQVTM, CDR2 ANQGSEA. The CDR3 runs to 12 residues. V was pared by 2 bases and J by 2 bases, with 5 bases between. CDR3 protein: CSVERVTDTQYF. CDR3 bases: TGCAGCGTTGAAAGAGTCACAGATACGCAGTATTTT.

The chain couples TRBV5-1 to TRBJ2-5; D may be TRBD1 (6 bases). The V gene lost 2 bases and the J gene lost 5 bases, with 10 bases spanning the gap. The CDR3 covers 13 residues. Germline V gives CDR1 SGHRS, CDR2 YFSETQ. CDR3 bases: TGCGCCAGCAGCTTTGGGGGCGAGGAGACCCAGTACTTC. This sequence encodes CASSFGGEETQYF.